What follows are 4 T cell receptor beta chains derived from one specimen sequenced in a study of T cell responses to AZD1222 COVID-19 vaccine (TCRdb year 2021). What the time point label conveys for this sample: about 28 days (+/-7) after the second vaccine dose. Library construction relied on the immunoSEQ multiplex PCR assay. Imported from immuneACCESS, the table was reduced by TCRdb to in-frame sequences with V and J called. These copies leave out some clones; in studies compared against another copy, an unresolved V gene accounts for under half, and the cause of the remainder is not known. In all, the sample holds some 190,000 clones, and around 90% of those were seen once. The ten largest clonotypes hold approximately 1.9% of the sample. The specimen comprised peripheral blood, sampled 28 days after the second AZD1222 dose. All receptors come from an adult who received the AZD1222 COVID-19 vaccine.

This clone was picked up a small number of times. The chain is built from TRBV5-8 and TRBJ2-7, with 8 bases matching TRBD1. After removal of 4 bases from V and 3 bases from J, the junction contained 9 bases not matched to a gene. In germline, CDR1 is SGHTS, CDR2 YDEGEE. The CDR3 contains 15 residues. The CDR3 DNA sequence: TGTGCCAGCAGCCGAAGGGGACAGGATGACTACGAGCAGTACTTC. This translates into CASSRRGQDDYEQYF.

This rearrangement joins TRBV14 to TRBJ2-3; 7 nucleotides agree with TRBD1. The V gene's germline CDR1 is SGHDN and CDR2 FVKESK. With V trimmed by 1 base and J by 5 bases, 6 bases remained unmatched. The CDR3 spans 15 residues. The CDR3 coding sequence is TGTGCCAGCAGCCAAGGGCCCCAGGGGGTAGATACGCAGTATTTT. Translation: CASSQGPQGVDTQYF.

This chain connects TRBV5-1 to TRBJ2-5; D perhaps matches TRBD1 (5 bases). Trimming removed 4 bases from V and 0 bases from J, with 13 bases in between. Germline values: CDR1 SGHRS, CDR2 YFSETQ. CDR3 size: 15 residues. The CDR3 loop reads CASSPFEGDQETQYF. The CDR3 coding sequence is TGCGCCAGCAGCCCCTTTGAAGGGGACCAAGAGACCCAGTACTTC.

CDR3 DNA: TGTGCCAGCAGCGTAGCAGATAACTCTGGGGCCAACGTCCTGACTTTC. It yields the protein CASSVADNSGANVLTF. This chain joins TRBV9 and TRBJ2-6; D remains unclear. The CDR3 is made up of 16 amino acids. V was clipped by 0 bases and J by 0 bases, with 7 bases between them. Looked up from germline, CDR1 is SGDLS and CDR2 is YYNGEE. The entire variable domain, with the rest obtained from reference TRBV9 and TRBJ2-6, is as follows: DSGVTQTPKHLITATGQRVTLRCSPRSGDLSVYWYQQSLDQGLQFLIQYYNGEERAKGNILERFSAQQFPDLHSELNLSSLELGDSALYFCASSVADNSGANVLTFGAGSRLTVL.